This entry lists 8 T cell receptor beta chains sequenced from one sample in a study of cytomegalovirus exposure and HLA in healthy donors. A multiplex PCR was run with 60 Vbeta primers and 13 Jbeta primers. Assay: immunoSEQ multiplex PCR; the TCRdb copy retains only in-frame clones and omits some. The sample includes around 100,000 clones, just under 70% of them seen just once. The sample comprised PBMCs. The origin of the receptors is a man aged 25 to 40 in good health and CMV-seropositive.

The genes are TRBV5-6 and TRBJ1-2, with 8 bases fitting TRBD1. CDR1 is SGHDT and CDR2 is YYEEEE in the germline V gene. The CDR3 is 16 amino acids. With V trimmed by 6 bases and J by 4 bases, 14 bases remained unmatched. In DNA form, the CDR3 reads TGTGCCAGCACCCCGTACAGGGGGACCAATATCTATGGCTACACCTTC. It encodes CASTPYRGTNIYGYTF.

The J gene is TRBJ1-2, the V gene TRBV5-1, with 7 bases fitting TRBD1. The germline V gene has CDR1 SGHRS and CDR2 YFSETQ. Trimming at V came to 2 bases and at J to 2 bases, leaving 6 bases not matched to a gene. This CDR3 is 15 amino acids long. The CDR3 DNA is TGCGCCAGCAGCTTAGAGGGACAGCCGAACTATGGCTACACCTTC. Encoded protein: CASSLEGQPNYGYTF.

The V call is TRBV6-1, the J call TRBJ1-1; D gene unclear. Germline-derived CDR1 and CDR2 are MNHNS and SASEGT. V shed 7 bases and J shed 11 bases, with 26 bases lying between them. CDR3 length equals 15 residues. CDR3 bases: TGTGCCAGCACGTTGTCGACCAGGCCCGGCCCCTTGGCTTTCTTT. This codes for CASTLSTRPGPLAFF.

This clone was recorded only once. The chain employs TRBV10-2 and TRBJ1-1; 10 bases align to TRBD1. The germline CDR1 and CDR2 sequences are WSHSY and SAAADI. The CDR3 runs 20 residues. V gave up 7 bases and J gave up 0 bases; unmatched junction bases: 20. The CDR3 loop is CASTITGTGVRGLMNTEAFF. Written as DNA, the CDR3 is TGCGCCAGCACCATTACCGGGACAGGGGTAAGGGGCCTCATGAACACTGAAGCTTTCTTT.

The CDR3 DNA follows: TGTGCCAGTAGTCCAAGACAGGGGGGCTACAATGAGCAGTTCTTC. It codes for CASSPRQGGYNEQFF. The J gene is TRBJ2-1, the V gene TRBV19, with TRBD1 matching 9 bases. Germline trimming cut 5 bases from V and 3 bases from J; bases unmatched to any gene: 5. The CDR3 sequence is 15 residues long. CDR1 and CDR2 from the germline V gene are LNHDA and SQIVND (reference sequence).

This clone was seen a few times. The genes are TRBV7-9 and TRBJ1-4, with TRBD1 matching 8 bases. Germline V gene data show CDR1 as SEHNR and CDR2 as FQNEAQ (reference sequence). Germline trimming cut 1 base from V and 7 bases from J; bases unmatched to any gene: 5. This CDR3 contains 15 residues. CDR3 region: CASSLGQGLGEKLFF. The DNA of the CDR3 is TGTGCCAGCAGCTTAGGACAGGGGTTAGGTGAAAAACTGTTTTTT. Combining the CDR3 with reference TRBV7-9 and TRBJ1-4 gives the whole variable domain DTGVSQNPRHKITKRGQNVTFRCDPISEHNRLYWYRQTLGQGPEFLTYFQNEAQLEKSRLLSDRFSAERPKGSFSTLEIQRTEQGDSAMYLCASSLGQGLGEKLFFGSGTQLSVL.

The rearrangement uses TRBV5-1 and TRBJ2-5; TRBD1 matches at 9 bases. Germline V gene lookup returns CDR1 SGHRS and CDR2 YFSETQ. CDR3 length equals 16 residues. After removal of 1 base from V and 8 bases from J, the junction contained 12 bases not matched to a gene. The CDR3 sequence: CASSLRGSGQGNTQYF. CDR3 sequence (DNA): TGCGCCAGCAGCTTGCGAGGTAGTGGACAGGGGAATACCCAGTACTTC.

This clone was recorded a few times. The rearrangement uses TRBV2 and TRBJ2-5, with D possibly matching TRBD2 (5 bases). Looked up from germline, CDR1 is SNHLY and CDR2 is FYNNEI. Trimming took off 8 bases at V and 5 bases at J, with 18 bases between the two ends. The CDR3 is 14 amino acids. The CDR3 DNA is TGTGCCAGCTTAAAAACCGAGGGCCCGGAGACCCAGTACTTC. It encodes CASLKTEGPETQYF.